This TCR beta chain was identified during a study of CD8 T cells in Susac syndrome (dated by TCRdb to between 2018 and 2021). With regard to the full study: Repertoire sequencing was used to test whether CD8+ T cell activation and differentiation in Susac syndrome was antigen driven. Clonality of the CD8+ T cell repertoire was compared between about a dozen healthy donors, about 14 Susac syndrome patients and around 16 multiple sclerosis patients. Broad study findings and their caveats: The number of individuals in the TCR sequencing and HLA analysis was acknowledged as relatively small.

V loses 4 bases, J loses 3 bases, and the germline ends lie 12 bases apart. From a lookup of the germline V gene, CDR1 and CDR2 are MGHRA and YSYEKL. CDR3 length: 14 amino acids, cysteine to phenylalanine. Here the CDR3 DNA is all that survives: 42 bases in frame from base 1. RNA was extracted with the RNeasy kit and roughly 0.45 to 1 ug was reverse transcribed using random hexamers. TCR beta CDR3 regions were amplified with the immunoSEQ multiplex PCR assay covering 54 Vbeta and 13 Jbeta segments. To correct PCR amplification bias, a synthetic template baseline was used for both primer optimization and computational correction. As for how the authors treated the data: Reads were annotated to V, D and J genes according to IMGT and were analyzed with immunoSEQ Analyzer, with only productive sequences retained. Clonality was computed as one minus Shannon entropy normalized by log2 of the number of productive unique sequences. Public and private clones were assessed among the 100 most prevalent clones of each patient and control. Susac-specific clones were defined as absent from healthy and MS cohorts, approximately 1,000 published viral clones and other ImmuneACCESS disease sequences. The public sequencing data were trimmed at Q25 with fastp and processed into clonotypes with MiXCR by TCRdb, which kept only in-frame beta chains. Rows are combined by CDR3 protein, so each entry shows the most common genes and DNA. V and J calls and clone size were set by TCRdb, not the authors. This sample gives about 70,000 distinct CDR3 sequences in total; just under 95% of them show up just once. Jointly, the top ten make up roughly 0.24% of the sample.

High-throughput TCR beta sequencing profiled peripheral blood CD8+ and CD4+ T cells from healthy donors, Susac syndrome patients and multiple sclerosis patients. The healthy donors served as controls matched for age and sex. CD8+ TEMRA cells were enriched by FACS, while bulk CD8+ and CD4+ T cells were purified by magnetic negative isolation. Blood was drawn into EDTA tubes, processed within 24 hours, and PBMCs were isolated by density gradient centrifugation. PBMCs intended for TCR sequencing were cryopreserved in liquid nitrogen and were subsequently thawed in a 37 degrees C water bath. Purity of sorted or isolated CD4+, CD8+ and CD8+ TEMRA cells was at least 90%. Points on this clonotype: Its antigen target is currently unknown. No base-level quality is on record; no much larger clone is a single base apart.

The sample was CD8+ T cells from PBMCs. Recombination connected TRBV4-1 to TRBJ2-5; a tentative D call is TRBD1 (5 bases match). The TCR sequence derives from a human donor in good health. The bases are TGCGCCAGCAGCCTCCTTGGGGCCGAAGAGACCCAGTACTTC. It translates as CASSLLGAEETQYF.